The present TCR beta chain was sequenced within a study of tumor-infiltrating lymphocytes in primary liver carcinoma. About the study: Subjects consisted of male and female patients aged 30 to 69 years. Overall study findings and caveats: When set against blood, tumors had a significantly higher top-250-clone fraction (p = 0.039).

Out of unsorted whole blood came the blood RNA, and germline DNA was extracted as well. Blood samples of roughly 4 milliliters were drawn preoperatively. As regards this clonotype: What it binds is not known.

TCR beta cDNA came from roughly 450 ng total RNA, primed with a constant-region primer. The TCR beta library was amplified through three nested multiplex PCR rounds in a modified ARM-PCR procedure. TRBV1-TRBV30 forward primers paired with a C-beta reverse primer drove the first two PCR rounds, about 9 cycles each. One entry per CDR3 protein results from TCRdb running MiXCR on the multiplex PCR reads. The sample holds 320,000 or so distinct CDR3 sequences, less than 75% seen once. The CDR3 runs 14 residues. CDR1 SEHNR and CDR2 FQNEAQ come from the germline V gene (reference sequence). V shed 5 bases and J 1 base; nucleotides not matched to a gene: 2.

V is TRBV7-9 and J is TRBJ2-7; 10 nucleotides line up with TRBD2. The sample taken for sequencing was peripheral blood. The TCR was taken from a man aged 40-49 years with primary liver carcinoma and hepatitis B virus infection. CDR3 sequence reads: CASSTLAGSYEQYF. CDR3 sequence (DNA): TGTGCCAGCAGCACACTAGCGGGATCCTACGAGCAGTACTTC.